The 17 T cell receptor beta chains below come from one sample, sequenced in a study of Ad26.COV2.S vaccination and SARS-CoV-2 variants. Noted treatment: some 20 received Ad26.COV2.S at low or high dose, single or two shots; about 5 received placebo; per-sample allocation not given. Day 63 after the first injection of vaccine or placebo was the sampling time. Repertoires were generated with immunoSEQ multiplex PCR, while TCRdb's copy carries only in-frame clones and drops some. The sample holds roughly 700,000 clones, about 89% seen once. Sequencing was performed on peripheral blood, taken in a trial of Ad26.COV2.S vaccine versus placebo. The receptors derive from a person between 18 and 60 years old who received the Ad26.COV2.S COVID-19 vaccine or a placebo.

The chain employs TRBV7-9 and TRBJ1-1; D may be TRBD1 (6 bases). V lost 1 base to trimming and J lost 10 bases, with 7 bases between them. From germline, CDR1 is SEHNR and CDR2 FQNEAQ (reference sequence). The length of the CDR3 is 11 residues. This CDR3 reads CASSLVGAAFF. CDR3 sequence (DNA): TGTGCCAGCAGCTTAGTGGGGGCAGCTTTCTTT.

The chain carries TRBV6-5 and TRBJ2-1; 9 bases map to TRBD2. With 6 bases clipped from V and 4 bases from J, the junction kept 4 bases outside the gene matches. In germline, CDR1 is MNHEY, CDR2 SVGAGI. The CDR3 sequence is 14 residues long. CDR3 amino acids: CASSESGRYNEQFF. The CDR3 DNA reads TGTGCCAGCAGCGAGAGCGGGAGGTACAATGAGCAGTTCTTC.

The chain recombines TRBV11-2 with TRBJ2-6; possibly TRBD2 for D (7 bases). V lost 5 bases and J 0 bases, leaving 20 bases between the germline ends. CDR3 length: 19 residues. CDR1 is SGHAT and CDR2 is FQNNGV in the germline V gene. The CDR3 here is CASSTARGGRSSGANVLTF. In nucleotides, the CDR3 is TGTGCCAGCAGCACTGCAAGGGGGGGCAGGAGCTCTGGGGCCAACGTCCTGACTTTC.

The chain joins TRBV6-5 to TRBJ1-2, with D maybe TRBD1 (5 bases). Trimming took off 6 bases at V and 7 bases at J, with 12 bases between the two ends. Germline V lookup: CDR1 MNHEY, CDR2 SVGAGI. The CDR3 is 12 amino acids. The CDR3 DNA reads as TGTGCCAGCAGCCGAGGGACGAGTGGCTACACCTTC. Protein sequence: CASSRGTSGYTF.

This chain's CDR3 is CASSLARQTGTYEQYF. The DNA of the CDR3 is TGTGCCAGCAGCTTAGCGCGGCAGACAGGAACCTACGAGCAGTACTTC. The V and J genes are TRBV7-2 and TRBJ2-7; weak D call: TRBD1 (6 bases). The CDR3 runs 16 residues. Germline V gene lookup returns CDR1 SGHTA and CDR2 FQGNSA. The V gene lost 0 bases and the J gene lost 2 bases, with 14 bases spanning the gap.

This chain links TRBV11-2 with TRBJ1-6, with TRBD1 matching 7 bases. CDR3 length equals 18 residues. V lost 0 bases to trimming and J lost 1 base; unmatched junction nucleotides: 6. The germline V gene encodes CDR1 SGHAT and CDR2 FQNNGV. The CDR3 DNA follows: TGTGCCAGCAGCTTAGAGGCAGGGGGGGGATCCTATAATTCACCCCTCCACTTT. Translation: CASSLEAGGGSYNSPLHF.

This rearrangement joins TRBV5-1 to TRBJ2-7; 7 bases align to TRBD1. V shed 7 bases and J 3 bases; nucleotides not matched to a gene: 4. Germline assignment: CDR1 SGHRS and CDR2 YFSETQ. The CDR3 extends over 12 amino acids. The CDR3 DNA is TGCGCCAGCCGGGACAGCAACTACGAGCAGTACTTC. It yields the protein CASRDSNYEQYF.

V gene TRBV29-1 combines with J gene TRBJ1-3; D call uncertain. The CDR3 covers 13 residues. Germline CDR1 reads SQVTM; CDR2 reads ANQGSEA. V was cut by 4 bases and J by 4 bases, with 11 bases left in between. CDR3 amino acids: CSVAEVRGNTIYF. The DNA of the CDR3 is TGCAGCGTTGCGGAGGTCCGGGGAAACACCATATATTTT.

The chain employs TRBV27 and TRBJ1-1; no clear D. The germline V gene encodes CDR1 MNHEY and CDR2 SMNVEV (reference sequence). CDR3 size: 15 residues. Trimming removed 6 bases from V and 5 bases from J, with 19 bases in between. CDR3 nucleotides: TGTGCCAGCAGCAGACGGCCGCCCTTCTCGACTGAAGCTTTCTTT. This codes for CASSRRPPFSTEAFF.

This clone showed up just once. V is TRBV3-1 (or the pseudogene TRBV3-2) and J is TRBJ1-2; TRBD1 is a possible D gene (5 bases). CDR3 length: 14 residues. Trimming removed 1 base from V and 4 bases from J, with 10 bases in between. CDR1 is LGHDT and CDR2 is YNNKEL in the germline V gene (reference sequence). The CDR3 nucleotides are TGTGCCAGCAGCCAAGTACAGGCTGGCTATGGCTACACCTTC. Translation: CASSQVQAGYGYTF.

The genes are TRBV6-5 and TRBJ1-3; D gene uncertain. V dropped 4 bases and J dropped 2 bases, with 12 bases sitting between them. The CDR3 covers 15 residues. CDR1 is MNHEY and CDR2 is SVGAGI in the germline V gene. The CDR3 DNA reads TGTGCCAGCAGTTTAGCAGGAGGGACTGGAAACACCATATATTTT. Residues: CASSLAGGTGNTIYF.

The chain carries TRBV4-1 and TRBJ2-1; D is possibly TRBD1 or TRBD2 (5 bases each). Germline V gene data show CDR1 as MGHRA and CDR2 as YSYEKL. CDR3 length: 14 amino acids. Trimming removed 3 bases from V and 5 bases from J, with 11 bases in between. Written as DNA, the CDR3 is TGCGCCAGCAGCCAGGGGGACGCCAACAATGAGCAGTTCTTC. It codes for CASSQGDANNEQFF.

This clone has more than one count but fewer than ten. The chain recombines TRBV2 with TRBJ1-6, with D unresolved. The CDR3 spans 12 residues. V lost 0 bases, J lost 14 bases, and 8 bases lay in between. CDR1 SNHLY and CDR2 FYNNEI come from the germline V gene. CDR3: CASSEAVPTLHF. CDR3 DNA sequence: TGTGCCAGCAGTGAAGCCGTCCCCACCCTCCACTTT. The full variable domain, in which reference TRBV2 and TRBJ1-6 provide the parts outside the CDR3, is EPEVTQTPSHQVTQMGQEVILRCVPISNHLYFYWYRQILGQKVEFLVSFYNNEISEKSEIFDDQFSVERPDGSNFTLKIRSTKLEDSAMYFCASSEAVPTLHFGNGTRLTVT.

This clone showed up just once. The chain uses TRBV6-4 and TRBJ2-1, with 9 bases matching TRBD2. CDR1 MRHNA and CDR2 SNTAGT come from the germline V gene. V gave up 4 bases and J gave up 5 bases; unmatched junction bases: 3. There are 14 residues in the CDR3. The CDR3 nucleotides read TGTGCCAGCAGTGTGATAGCGGGAGACAATGAGCAGTTCTTC. This encodes CASSVIAGDNEQFF.

This rearrangement joins TRBV5-6 to TRBJ2-3, with 10 bases aligning to TRBD1. Unmatched junction bases numbered 14, after V lost 3 bases and J lost 7 bases. CDR3 length equals 17 residues. Germline loops: CDR1 SGHDT, CDR2 YYEEEE. The CDR3 region is CASSSLRDRGNSNTQYF. In DNA, the CDR3 is TGTGCCAGCAGCTCACTCCGGGACAGGGGAAATTCGAATACGCAGTATTTT.

Here the CDR3 reads CASSWGAGGEQFF. CDR3 coding DNA: TGTGCCAGCAGTTGGGGGGCCGGGGGGGAGCAGTTCTTC. V and J are TRBV6-4 and TRBJ2-1, with D maybe TRBD2 (7 bases). Germline V gene data show CDR1 as MRHNA and CDR2 as SNTAGT. V lost 5 bases, J lost 10 bases, and 15 bases lay in between. This CDR3 spans 13 amino acids.

The chain joins TRBV9 to TRBJ2-1, with D tentatively TRBD2 (5 bases). The CDR3 runs 17 residues. Trimming took off 6 bases at V and 0 bases at J, with 19 bases between the two ends. CDR1 is SGDLS, CDR2 YYNGEE, per germline. The CDR3 nucleotides read TGTGCCAGCACCCCTAAAGGGAGCGTCCCCTCCTACAATGAGCAGTTCTTC. Residues: CASTPKGSVPSYNEQFF.